The rows below give T cell receptor beta chains drawn from one sample of a study of cytomegalovirus exposure and HLA in healthy donors. This table comes from immunoSEQ multiplex PCR, and its TCRdb copy is limited to in-frame clones, with some not included. Of about 120,000 clones listed, around 66% are singletons. The specimen sequenced was PBMCs. Receptors originate from a young man in good health and CMV-seronegative. Each CDR3 is given with its conserved first and last residue. A D gene is named only where the DNA matches it firmly. Rows may omit the clone size; those that give it use once, few, many or a size class.

J	D	V	size	DNA	CDR3
TRBJ1-2	NA	TRBV15	NA	TGTGCCACCAGCTCGAGGAGAGGGAACTATGGCTACACCTTC	CATSSRRGNYGYTF
TRBJ2-1	TRBD2	TRBV7-2	few	TGTGCCAGCAGCTTAACGGGAGCGGGAGACTACAATGAGCAGTTCTTC	CASSLTGAGDYNEQFF
TRBJ1-1	TRBD1	TRBV13	once	TGTGCCAATAGGACAGGGGGCCCTAGCACTGAAGCTTTCTTT	CANRTGGPSTEAFF
TRBJ2-1	TRBD1	TRBV27	NA	TGTGCCAGCAGTCCCTACAGGGGCGGGAATGAGCAGTTCTTC	CASSPYRGGNEQFF
TRBJ2-7	NA	TRBV7-9	few	TGTGCCAGCAGCTCGGGTCTGCCTTCCTACGAGCAGTACTTC	CASSSGLPSYEQYF
TRBJ1-2	NA	TRBV28	NA	TGTGCCAGCAGTTTTACGGACTATGGCTACACCTTC	CASSFTDYGYTF
TRBJ2-2	NA	TRBV14	NA	TGTGCCAGCAGACTACAGGGTTCGGGCACCGGGGAGCTGTTTTTT	CASRLQGSGTGELFF
TRBJ2-7	NA	TRBV27	NA	TGTGCCAGCAGTCTAAACAGGGTCGCCGAGCAGTACTTC	CASSLNRVAEQYF
TRBJ1-5	NA	TRBV4-1	NA	TGCGCCAGCAGCACTGGAGGAGGCAATCAGCCCCAGCATTTT	CASSTGGGNQPQHF
TRBJ2-2	TRBD2	TRBV6-5	NA	TGTGCCAGCGTAGCGGGGGGATTCACCGGGGAGCTGTTTTTT	CASVAGGFTGELFF
TRBJ2-7	NA	TRBV7-9	once	TGTGCCAGCAGCTTAGGTCCCCAAATGGAGAGTTTTCGGTACGAGCAGTACTTC	CASSLGPQMESFRYEQYF
TRBJ2-2	NA	TRBV11-2	NA	TGTGCCAGCAGCCCGGGCACCGGGGAGCTGTTTTTT	CASSPGTGELFF
TRBJ2-2	NA	TRBV11-2	few	TGTGCCAGCAGCCACCGGGACACGAACACCGGGGAGCTGTTTTTT	CASSHRDTNTGELFF
TRBJ1-1	NA	TRBV7-9	NA	TGTGCCAGCAGCCCGACTGGGAACACTGAAGCTTTCTTT	CASSPTGNTEAFF
TRBJ2-5	NA	TRBV15	NA	TGTGCCACCGGAGGAGTGGCCTCTTTGAAAGAGACCCAGTACTTC	CATGGVASLKETQYF
TRBJ2-1	NA	TRBV5-6	NA	TGTGCCAGCAGCCTAAACAATGAGCAGTTCTTC	CASSLNNEQFF
TRBJ1-2	NA	TRBV4-1	NA	TGCGCCAGCAGCCAAGATTACCGACTCCGCTTC	CASSQDYRLRF
TRBJ1-1	TRBD1	TRBV5-1	NA	TGCGCCAGCAGCTTGGCAGGAACGACAGGGGGTTGGACTGAAGCTTTCTTT	CASSLAGTTGGWTEAFF
TRBJ2-5	NA	TRBV27	few	TGTGCCAGCAGTTCCATCATGACAGGTTGGGTCCAAGAGACCCAGTACTTC	CASSSIMTGWVQETQYF
TRBJ2-5	NA	TRBV15	NA	TGTGCCACCAGCGGATCCCCTAGCGCGGTAGAGACCCAGTACTTC	CATSGSPSAVETQYF
TRBJ2-3	TRBD2	TRBV28	NA	TGTGCCAGCTTTGCGGGGGGCACAGATACGCAGTATTTT	CASFAGGTDTQYF
TRBJ1-1	TRBD1	TRBV10-3	NA	TGTGCCATCAGTGCACAGGGGCCGCCGCTATTT	CAISAQGPPLF
TRBJ1-1	NA	TRBV5-4	NA	TGTGCCAGCAGCGGCGGGATCTCCTCCCATACCACTGAAGCTTTCTTT	CASSGGISSHTTEAFF
TRBJ1-1	NA	TRBV30	NA	TGTGCCTGGGTCCGGGAGGCCAAGGCCGCTGAAGCTTTCTTT	CAWVREAKAAEAFF
TRBJ2-3	TRBD2	TRBV7-2	NA	TGTGCCAGCAGCCCGCCCATGAGCGGGAGGGCCAGGGGCACAGATACGCAGTATTTT	CASSPPMSGRARGTDTQYF
TRBJ1-2	TRBD1	TRBV5-4	NA	TGTGCCAGCAGCCCGGGGACAGGGGGGGCCTATGGCTACACCTTC	CASSPGTGGAYGYTF
TRBJ2-4	NA	TRBV5-4	NA	TGTGCCAGCAGCTTGGAGCTAGCCAAAAACATTCAGTACTTC	CASSLELAKNIQYF
TRBJ1-1	TRBD1	TRBV5-6	NA	TGTGCCAGCAGCCTCAGGGGGCCGGTGAACACTGAAGCTTTCTTT	CASSLRGPVNTEAFF
TRBJ2-2	TRBD2	TRBV7-9	NA	TGTGCCAGCAGCTTACCACGGGAGGGTCGAACCGGGGAGCTGTTTTTT	CASSLPREGRTGELFF
TRBJ1-4	NA	TRBV6-5	few	TGTGCCAGCAGACCCGACCTCCTCGGGAATGAAAAACTGTTTTTT	CASRPDLLGNEKLFF
TRBJ2-1	NA	TRBV10-1	NA	TGCGCCAGCAGTGCCTACGGTGAGCAGTTCTTC	CASSAYGEQFF
TRBJ2-2	TRBD2	TRBV5-4	NA	TGTGCCAGCAGTTCCCAGCGGGAGTCCACCGGGGAGCTGTTTTTT	CASSSQRESTGELFF
TRBJ2-1	TRBD1	TRBV6-1	NA	TGTGCCAGCAGTTTCCAGAGGGGGCTGTACAATGAGCAGTTCTTC	CASSFQRGLYNEQFF